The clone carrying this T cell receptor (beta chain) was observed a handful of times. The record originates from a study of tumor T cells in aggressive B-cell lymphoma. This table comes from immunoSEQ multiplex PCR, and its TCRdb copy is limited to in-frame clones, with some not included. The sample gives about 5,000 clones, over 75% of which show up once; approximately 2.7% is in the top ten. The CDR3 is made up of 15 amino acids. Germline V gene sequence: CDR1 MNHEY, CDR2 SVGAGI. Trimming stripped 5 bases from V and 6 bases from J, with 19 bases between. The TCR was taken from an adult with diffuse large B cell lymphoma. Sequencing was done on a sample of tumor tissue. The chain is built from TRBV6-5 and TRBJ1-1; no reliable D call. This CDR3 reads CASSPHDGARAEAFF. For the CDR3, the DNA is TGTGCCAGCAGTCCCCATGACGGCGCGCGGGCTGAAGCTTTCTTT.